The present entry profiles one T cell receptor (beta chain) with its context. Its antigen is not known. Trimming left V 5 bases short and J 2 bases short, with 11 bases between. The CDR3 covers 14 residues. CDR1 is SGDLS, CDR2 YYNGEE, per germline. Every participating donor gave one draw, a heparinised blood sample averaging about 100 mL. The isolated RNA, all of it, was reverse transcribed, so expressed TCRB transcripts were what got sequenced. The read count averaged approximately 3.5 million across naive, central memory and regulatory T cell samples. Some clones are missing from TCRdb's copy, which holds only in-frame ones; the method was immunoSEQ multiplex PCR. The repertoire holds roughly 380,000 clones, with roughly 21% as singletons. These data come from a study of beta chain features in type 1 diabetes. Overall study findings and caveats: In every one of the four CD4+ subsets, TCRB CDR3s were moderately but significantly shorter in Type 1 diabetes patients. Type 1 diabetes patients had fewer VDJ junction insertions and more deletions.

The TCR comes from a woman aged 18-29 years in good health. V and J are TRBV9 and TRBJ1-3, with TRBD1 as a possible D gene (6 bases). Source material: naive CD4+ T cells from blood. Here the CDR3 reads CASRAGTTGNTIYF. The CDR3 nucleotides are TGTGCCAGCAGGGCCGGGACAACTGGAAACACCATATATTTT.